Listed below are T cell receptor beta chains from one sample, sequenced in a study of T cells expressing NK-cell markers. TCRdb re-called the 5' RACE reads and gives one entry per CDR3 protein, without DNA. In all, the sample yields under 3,500 distinct CDR3 sequences. Material for sequencing was blood T cells: a sorted CD56 or NKG2C T cell subset, CD4+ or CD8+ T cells, or bulk PBMC T cells (not recorded which). These receptors all come from a man aged 18-69 years in good health. The CDR3 runs from the conserved cysteine through the conserved F or W. A clone size is listed for some rows: how often the clone was seen (once, few, many), or a class if it is expanded.

TRBV7-2	TRBJ2-5	.	CASSLSRAQETQYF
TRBV4-3	TRBJ2-3	medium-sized	CASSQGSSGGADTQYF
TRBV5-6	TRBJ1-1	.	CASSLPGGPEAFF
TRBV28	TRBJ1-2	.	CASSFGGQGVGGYTF
TRBV15	TRBJ1-6	medium-sized	CATSRDRQPNSPLHF
TRBV11-3	TRBJ2-7	.	CASSSSSASGYEQYF
TRBV28	TRBJ2-5	.	CASIKPPRMGPDSTSKETQYF
TRBV2	TRBJ2-3	.	CASSGLAGADTQYF
TRBV11-2	TRBJ2-2	.	CASSFSPGELFF
TRBV11-2	TRBJ1-3	.	CASSPQGQGHYAGNTIYF
TRBV23-1	TRBJ2-7	.	CAPRPGGALYEQYF
TRBV2	TRBJ1-4	.	CASSVRDSGKLFF
TRBV7-9	TRBJ1-2	.	CASSLEYGYTF
TRBV28	TRBJ2-3	.	CACSRDRSTDTQYF
TRBV20-1	TRBJ2-7	.	CSAAKTGGLDEQYF
TRBV7-8	TRBJ2-5	medium-sized	CASSLSQGRRETQYF
TRBV20-1	TRBJ2-1	.	CSARPTGTEQFF
TRBV28	TRBJ1-4	.	CASSNQGTFEKLFF
TRBV6-2/TRBV6-3	TRBJ2-7	.	CASTSPGLQYF
TRBV4-2	TRBJ2-7	.	CASSQVDSYEQYF
TRBV10-3	TRBJ2-1	.	CAISGGTGKNYNEQFF
TRBV20-1	TRBJ2-7	.	CSARRDRATYEQYF
TRBV7-2	TRBJ2-4	.	CASSLVGRGAPNIQYF
TRBV12-3/TRBV12-4	TRBJ2-1	.	CASSPLLAANEQFF
TRBV27	TRBJ2-1	.	CASSFLASSWGEQFF
TRBV4-3	TRBJ2-1	.	CASSQDLASGAYNEQFF
TRBV4-1	TRBJ1-1	.	CASSQDRSGTEAFF
TRBV6-2/TRBV6-3	TRBJ2-1	.	CASSYYRGLYNEQFF
TRBV11-2	TRBJ2-5	.	CASSQDRGYETQYF